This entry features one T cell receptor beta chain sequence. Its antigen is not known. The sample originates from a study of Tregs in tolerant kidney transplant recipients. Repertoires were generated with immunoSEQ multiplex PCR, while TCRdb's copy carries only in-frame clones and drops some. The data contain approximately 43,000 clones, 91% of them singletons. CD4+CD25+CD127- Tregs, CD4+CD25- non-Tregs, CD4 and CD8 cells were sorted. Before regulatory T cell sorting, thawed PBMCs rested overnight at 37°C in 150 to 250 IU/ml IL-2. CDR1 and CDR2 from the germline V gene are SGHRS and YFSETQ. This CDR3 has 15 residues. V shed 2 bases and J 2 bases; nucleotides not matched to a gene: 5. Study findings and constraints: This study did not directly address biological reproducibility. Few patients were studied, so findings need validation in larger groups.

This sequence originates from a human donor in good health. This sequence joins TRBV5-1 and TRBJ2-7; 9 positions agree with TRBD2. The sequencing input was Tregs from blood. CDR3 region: CASSLQAGGTYEQYF. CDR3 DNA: TGCGCCAGCAGCTTACAAGCGGGAGGAACCTACGAGCAGTACTTC.